Shown below are 16 T cell receptor beta chains from a single sample sequenced in a study of regulatory T cells in long-lasting Graves disease. Time point indicated: newly diagnosed GD, antithyroid drugs for less than 3 months. The TCR library was made from RNA that had been extracted from PBMCs in TRIzol. CDR3-region Arm-PCR and iRepertoire HTBI primers produced the TCR beta libraries. TCRdb re-called the multiplex PCR reads with MiXCR, one entry per CDR3 protein. The repertoire has over 450,000 distinct CDR3 sequences, around 12% of them found once; the top ten carry 8.9%. This sample also appeared in a second study, on T cells in Graves' hyperthyroidism and ophthalmopathy.

Sequencing was performed on peripheral blood mononuclear cells (PBMCs), taken at new diagnosis, from a patient treated with antithyroid drugs. Receptor source: a woman aged 30 to 39 with Graves disease.

This clonotype was observed many times. This chain connects TRBV11-2 to TRBJ2-7; the D gene is possibly TRBD2 (6 bases). CDR1 and CDR2 from the germline V gene are SGHAT and FQNNGV. Trimming took 5 bases from V and 1 from J, leaving 15 bases between them. The CDR3 has 15 amino acids. For the CDR3, the DNA is TGTGCCAGCAGCCCCGAAAGCGGGTTATCCTACGAGCAGTACTTC. Translating gives CASSPESGLSYEQYF. The variable domain in full, completed from reference TRBV11-2 and TRBJ2-7, reads EAGVAQSPRYKIIEKRQSVAFWCNPISGHATLYWYQQILGQGPKLLIQFQNNGVVDDSQLPKDRFSAERLKGVDSTLKIQPAKLEDSAVYLCASSPESGLSYEQYFGPGTRLTVT.

This clonotype was counted at least ten times. The CDR3 sequence: CASSLSGRLSEQFF. The CDR3 region has the DNA TGTGCCAGCAGTCTTAGCGGGAGGTTAAGTGAGCAGTTCTTC. V and J are TRBV28 and TRBJ2-1, with TRBD2 identical over 10 bases. This CDR3 is built from 14 residues. Germline loops: CDR1 MDHEN, CDR2 SYDVKM. V dropped 5 bases and J dropped 9; count of bases not matched to a gene: 7.

This clonotype occurred a few times. The rearrangement links TRBV28 to TRBJ1-5; TRBD1 matches 11 bases. The germline V gene encodes CDR1 MDHEN and CDR2 SYDVKM. The trim removed 6 bases at V and 3 bases at J, leaving 16 bases unmatched. The CDR3 length is 19 residues. CDR3 nucleotides: TGTGCCAGCAGCCGGAAAGGGACCGGGACAGGGGGTATCAATCAGCCCCAGCATTTT. This encodes CASSRKGTGTGGINQPQHF.

This clonotype was detected ten times or more. The rearrangement uses TRBV18 and TRBJ1-2; no reliable D call. This CDR3 has 11 residues. Germline values: CDR1 KGHSH, CDR2 LQKENI. V was trimmed by 3 bases and J by 8 bases, leaving 7 bases between them. The CDR3 DNA reads as TGTGCCAGCTCACCGTCAGAGGGCTACACCTTC. It encodes CASSPSEGYTF.

This clonotype showed up many times. The chain combines TRBV2 with TRBJ1-3; D is uncertain. Germline values: CDR1 SNHLY, CDR2 FYNNEI. Deletions cut 8 bases from V and 4 bases from J, with 12 bases between. CDR3 length equals 13 residues. The CDR3 sequence: CASGQYPGNTIYF. CDR3 DNA: TGTGCCAGCGGTCAGTATCCCGGAAACACCATATATTTT. The full variable domain, completed using reference TRBV2 and TRBJ1-3, is EPEVTQTPSHQVTQMGQEVILRCVPISNHLYFYWYRQILGQKVEFLVSFYNNEISEKSEIFDDQFSVERPDGSNFTLKIRSTKLEDSAMYFCASGQYPGNTIYFGEGSWLTVV.

This clonotype was counted ten times or more. The chain has TRBV9 and TRBJ2-1; D possibly corresponds to TRBD2 (6 bases). Trimming took off 4 bases at V and 4 bases at J, with 15 bases between the two ends. The CDR3 sequence is 15 residues long. Germline CDR1 SGDLS, CDR2 YYNGEE. In DNA form, the CDR3 reads TGTGCCAGCAGCCCGGGCGGCGGGGTTTACAATGAGCAGTTCTTC. Protein product: CASSPGGGVYNEQFF.

The sample holds a few counts of this clonotype. The chain has TRBV20-1 and TRBJ2-7; 8 bases are shared with TRBD2. V shed 5 bases and J 2 bases; nucleotides not matched to a gene: 8. Germline-derived CDR1 and CDR2 are DFQATT and SNEGSKA (reference sequence). The CDR3 has 14 amino acids. In DNA form, the CDR3 reads TGCAGTGCTCCATCCTCGGGAGGGCCCTACGAGCAGTACTTC. Its protein is CSAPSSGGPYEQYF.

This clonotype was seen at least ten times. This chain joins TRBV6-2 or TRBV6-3 and TRBJ1-2; 7 nucleotides line up with TRBD1. Looked up from germline, CDR1 is MNHEY and CDR2 is SVGEGT. With 8 bases clipped from V and 4 bases from J, the junction kept 10 bases outside the gene matches. The CDR3 sequence is 14 residues long. CDR3 amino acids: CASHPGGRFYGYTF. The CDR3 nucleotides are TGTGCCAGCCACCCAGGGGGGAGATTCTATGGCTACACCTTC.

Notes on this clonotype: An end of the junction differs from the germline gene, which may be a read error. This chain links TRBV5-4 with TRBJ2-7; D is tentatively TRBD1 or TRBD2 (5 bases each). The CDR3 totals 12 residues. In germline, CDR1 is SGHNT, CDR2 YYREEE (reference sequence). The CDR3 DNA follows: TGTGCCAGCGGTTCCAATGGTAGGGACGCCCGCTTC. It yields the protein CASGSNGRDARF.

This clonotype occurred many times. J is TRBJ1-6 and V is TRBV11-2; D is unresolved. Germline V gene lookup returns CDR1 SGHAT and CDR2 FQNNGV. There are 16 residues in the CDR3. V lost 5 bases and J 3 bases, leaving 14 bases between the germline ends. The CDR3, as DNA: TGTGCCAGCAGCCCAGGAGTGGATCACTATAATTCACCCCTCCACTTT. Residues: CASSPGVDHYNSPLHF.

Of note for this clonotype: A much larger clonotype is one base distant, so this may be a read error. The gene calls are TRBV28 and TRBJ2-5; the match to TRBD2 covers 11 bases. The CDR3 has 15 residues. With 0 bases clipped from V and 11 bases from J, the junction kept 8 bases outside the gene matches. Per the germline V gene, CDR1 is MDHEN and CDR2 is SYDVKM. CDR3 in DNA: TGTGCCAGCAGTTTATGGACTAGCGGGGACAATGAGCAGTACTTC. This translates into CASSLWTSGDNEQYF.

This clonotype has more than one count but fewer than ten. This sequence joins TRBV3-1 and TRBJ2-1; TRBD2 aligns across 11 bases. Germline CDR1 and CDR2: LGHDT and YNNKEL (reference sequence). V trimming: 8 bases; J trimming: 4 bases; junction bases outside the gene matches: 4. The CDR3 runs 14 residues. The CDR3 reads CASCTSGRYNEQFF. Written as DNA, the CDR3 is TGTGCCAGCTGTACTAGCGGGAGATACAATGAGCAGTTCTTC.

The chain is built from TRBV11-2 and TRBJ2-3; D not certain. V was pared by 5 bases and J by 5 bases, with 14 bases between. The V gene's germline CDR1 is SGHAT and CDR2 FQNNGV. This CDR3 region has 14 residues. The CDR3 loop reads CASSPMLGKDTQYF. CDR3 nucleotides: TGTGCCAGCAGCCCAATGTTGGGGAAAGATACGCAGTATTTT.

The sample holds many counts of this clonotype. The chain couples TRBV2 to TRBJ2-7; unclear D gene. V gave up 4 bases and J gave up 4 bases, with 17 bases separating them. The CDR3 covers 15 residues. Germline V gene lookup returns CDR1 SNHLY and CDR2 FYNNEI. The CDR3 is CASSVSDGRSYEQYF. The CDR3 DNA follows: TGTGCCAGCAGTGTCTCGGACGGACGTAGTTACGAGCAGTACTTC. The full variable domain, rest sourced from reference TRBV2 and TRBJ2-7, is EPEVTQTPSHQVTQMGQEVILRCVPISNHLYFYWYRQILGQKVEFLVSFYNNEISEKSEIFDDQFSVERPDGSNFTLKIRSTKLEDSAMYFCASSVSDGRSYEQYFGPGTRLTVT.

This clonotype was counted many times. The chain combines TRBV7-8 with TRBJ2-7, with 11 bases lining up with TRBD2. The junction had 4 bases not matched to a gene; V was cut back by 3 bases and J by 3 bases. Germline values: CDR1 SGHVS, CDR2 FQNEAQ. This CDR3 is 15 amino acids long. The CDR3 nucleotides read TGTGCCAGCAGCTTTACTAGCGGGAGACTCTACGAGCAGTACTTC. This encodes CASSFTSGRLYEQYF.

This clonotype has a count of ten or more. The chain uses TRBV11-3 and TRBJ2-2, with D maybe TRBD2 (6 bases). Looked up from germline, CDR1 is SGHNT and CDR2 is YENEEA. The CDR3 totals 16 residues. The V end lost 6 bases, the J end lost 4 bases, and 18 bases lay between the germline ends. The CDR3 nucleotides are TGTGCCAGCAGGGAGGAGGCGGGACGGGTCACCGGGGAGCTGTTTTTT. Translating it yields CASREEAGRVTGELFF.